This entry lists 13 T cell receptor beta chains sequenced from one sample in a study of blood T cell repertoires in COVID-19 (dated by TCRdb to between 2020 and 2021). Libraries came from the immunoSEQ multiplex PCR assay. TCRdb provides this immuneACCESS table in a form limited to in-frame rearrangements. Some clones are lacking; in checked studies, under half of them reflect an unresolved V gene, and why the rest are absent is not known. For this sample the table gives some 250,000 clones, of which about four fifths were detected only once. The ten largest account for roughly 8.6% of the sample. Source material: peripheral blood. Source of these receptors: a man between 40 and 49 years old with active or convalescent COVID-19.

This sequence joins TRBV2 and TRBJ2-7, with a tentative D call TRBD1 (5 bases). The V gene's germline CDR1 is SNHLY and CDR2 FYNNEI. V was shortened by 3 bases and J by 10 bases, with 13 bases between the two germline ends. The CDR3 runs 12 residues. The CDR3 DNA reads TGTGCCAGCAGTGAGAGGACGGACACCCAGTACTTC. This codes for CASSERTDTQYF.

V gene TRBV11-3 combines with J gene TRBJ2-2; D possibly corresponds to TRBD2 (6 bases). Trimming shortened V by 5 bases and J by 5 bases, and 24 bases separated the two germline ends. There are 18 residues in the CDR3. CDR1 and CDR2 (germline): SGHNT, YENEEA. CDR3 DNA: TGTGCCAGCAGCCCCCCTGTTCTCATGCGGGGAGGTACCGGGGAGCTGTTTTTT. Encoded protein: CASSPPVLMRGGTGELFF. Using reference TRBV11-3 and TRBJ2-2 for the parts outside the CDR3, the full variable domain is EAGVVQSPRYKIIEKKQPVAFWCNPISGHNTLYWYLQNLGQGPELLIRYENEEAVDDSQLPKDRFSAERLKGVDSTLKIQPAELGDSAVYLCASSPPVLMRGGTGELFFGEGSRLTVL.

This clone was found a few times. This chain links TRBV7-9 with TRBJ2-7, with D possibly being TRBD2 (7 bases). Trimming took 8 bases from V and 0 from J, leaving 11 bases between them. CDR3 size: 13 residues. CDR1 SEHNR and CDR2 FQNEAQ come from the germline V gene (reference sequence). CDR3 in amino acids: CASERDNSYEQYF. In DNA form, the CDR3 reads TGTGCCAGCGAGCGGGACAACTCCTACGAGCAGTACTTC.

The chain recombines TRBV14 with TRBJ2-7; maybe TRBD1 (6 bases). CDR1 SGHDN and CDR2 FVKESK come from the germline V gene. The V gene lost 5 bases and the J gene lost 0 bases, with 11 bases spanning the gap. The CDR3 contains 14 residues. CDR3 sequence reads: CASSRGTFSYEQYF. In DNA form, the CDR3 reads TGTGCCAGCAGCAGGGGGACCTTCTCCTACGAGCAGTACTTC.

This clone occurred once. V gene TRBV7-2 combines with J gene TRBJ2-7, with D tentatively TRBD2 (5 bases). The V and J ends lost 7 bases and 0 bases respectively, with 13 bases between them. The CDR3 length is 14 residues. CDR1 and CDR2 from the germline V gene are SGHTA and FQGNSA. This CDR3 is CASKNERPSYEQYF. CDR3 nucleotide sequence: TGTGCCAGCAAAAATGAGCGGCCCTCCTACGAGCAGTACTTC.

The chain couples TRBV30 to TRBJ2-3; 7 bases map to TRBD1. Per germline, CDR1 GTSNPN and CDR2 SVGIG (reference sequence). CDR3 length equals 13 residues. Unmatched junction bases numbered 5, after V lost 2 bases and J lost 6 bases. The CDR3 loop is CAWSSNRGDTQYF. The CDR3 bases are TGTGCCTGGAGTTCGAACAGGGGCGATACGCAGTATTTT. The full variable domain, in which reference TRBV30 and TRBJ2-3 provide the parts outside the CDR3, is SQTIHQWPATLVQPVGSPLSLECTVEGTSNPNLYWYRQAAGRGLQLLFYSVGIGQISSEVPQNLSASRPQDRQFILSSKKLLLSDSGFYLCAWSSNRGDTQYFGPGTRLTVL.

The rearrangement links TRBV11-2 to TRBJ2-5; tentative D call: TRBD2 (5 bases). The V end was cut by 3 bases, the J end by 7 bases, with 24 bases between. Germline values: CDR1 SGHAT, CDR2 FQNNGV. The CDR3 contains 17 residues. In DNA form, the CDR3 reads TGTGCCAGCAGCTTTGATGCAGCGACCGGGCTCGCGGGGACCCAGTACTTC. It codes for CASSFDAATGLAGTQYF.

The rearrangement links TRBV10-3 to TRBJ2-7; the match to TRBD2 covers 10 bases. The CDR3 is 17 residues long. The germline V gene has CDR1 ENHRY and CDR2 SYGVKD. V gave up 7 bases and J gave up 0 bases; unmatched junction bases: 12. Written as DNA, the CDR3 is TGTGCCATCAAAGACCCACGGGCTAGCGGGAGCTCCTACGAGCAGTACTTC. It encodes CAIKDPRASGSSYEQYF.

The table lists this clone with a count of one. The V gene is TRBV12-3 or TRBV12-4, the J gene TRBJ2-7; 9 bases align to TRBD1. After removal of 5 bases from V and 6 bases from J, the junction contained 5 bases not matched to a gene. This CDR3 spans 13 amino acids. Here the CDR3 reads CASSRGQGTEQYF. The CDR3 DNA is TGTGCCAGCAGTCGAGGACAGGGGACCGAGCAGTACTTC.

The chain joins TRBV6-4 to TRBJ2-5; TRBD1 matches at 7 bases. This CDR3 contains 15 residues. The V gene end was trimmed by 0 bases and the J gene end by 1 base; junction bases not matched to a gene: 2. Germline CDR1 MRHNA, CDR2 SNTAGT. DNA for the CDR3: TGTGCCAGCAGTGACTCGGGACAGTCCCAAGAGACCCAGTACTTC. Translating it yields CASSDSGQSQETQYF.

This clone occurred a few times. The chain employs TRBV5-6 and TRBJ1-1; D not resolved. The CDR3 length is 11 residues. The germline gives CDR1 SGHDT, CDR2 YYEEEE. V was clipped by 9 bases and J by 3 bases, with 9 bases between them. CDR3 residues: CAKDGYTEAFF. CDR3 sequence (DNA): TGTGCCAAAGACGGGTACACTGAAGCTTTCTTT.

The V gene is TRBV30, the J gene TRBJ2-1; 13 nucleotides align to TRBD2. V dropped 0 bases and J dropped 8; count of bases not matched to a gene: 4. CDR1 GTSNPN and CDR2 SVGIG come from the germline V gene (reference sequence). The CDR3 has 15 amino acids. CDR3 DNA: TGTGCCTGGAGTGTACTAGCGGGAGGGCCCGATGAGCAGTTCTTC. Protein: CAWSVLAGGPDEQFF.

The chain uses TRBV10-3 and TRBJ2-3, with a weak D call TRBD1 (6 bases). V lost 8 bases and J 0 bases, leaving 12 bases between the germline ends. CDR1 ENHRY and CDR2 SYGVKD come from the germline V gene. The CDR3 sequence is 14 residues long. The CDR3 here is CAIRTETSTDTQYF. CDR3 nucleotides: TGTGCCATCCGGACAGAGACTAGCACAGATACGCAGTATTTT.